The 5 T cell receptor beta chains listed next were all sequenced from one sample in a study of cytomegalovirus exposure and HLA in healthy donors. It was with 60 Vbeta and 13 Jbeta primers that the PCR ran. Sequenced by immunoSEQ multiplex PCR; TCRdb stores in-frame clones only, minus some. The table has about 210,000 clones, around three quarters seen once; the top ten hold 13% to 15%. Sequencing was carried out using PBMCs. The receptors were gathered from a woman in her 30s in good health and CMV-seropositive.

This clone was observed a handful of times. As DNA, the CDR3 is TGTGCCAGCAGCTTACAAATGGACAGGGCTAACTATGGCTACACCTTC. It specifies CASSLQMDRANYGYTF. V is TRBV7-9 and J is TRBJ1-2, with TRBD1 identical over 8 bases. Germline trimming cut 2 bases from V and 0 bases from J; bases unmatched to any gene: 5. Germline lookup yields CDR1 SEHNR and CDR2 FQNEAQ (reference sequence). CDR3 size: 16 residues.

The chain is built from TRBV27 and TRBJ1-1, with D tentatively TRBD1 (6 bases). This CDR3 comprises 14 residues. Germline values: CDR1 MNHEY, CDR2 SMNVEV (reference sequence). Trimming cost V 2 bases and J 4 bases, with 11 bases left between them. The CDR3 sequence is CASSLRGATTEAFF. CDR3 in DNA: TGTGCCAGCAGTTTACGGGGGGCGACCACTGAAGCTTTCTTT.

This clone was seen a handful of times. The CDR3 nucleotides are TGTGCCAGCAGCCGATCTAGTGGCGGGGGAGAGCAGTTCTTC. This sequence encodes CASSRSSGGGEQFF. The J gene is TRBJ2-1, the V gene TRBV7-2, with 7 nucleotides matching TRBD2. The length of the CDR3 is 14 residues. Germline V gene sequence: CDR1 SGHTA, CDR2 FQGNSA. V shed 5 bases and J 10 bases; nucleotides not matched to a gene: 11.

The V gene is TRBV27, the J gene TRBJ1-5, with 9 bases matching TRBD1. CDR3 length: 17 amino acids. Germline assignment: CDR1 MNHEY and CDR2 SMNVEV (reference sequence). V lost 3 bases and J lost 7; bases outside the gene matches: 13. The CDR3 loop is CASSFSFAGTGRQPQHF. CDR3 nucleotide sequence: TGTGCCAGCAGTTTTTCTTTTGCCGGGACAGGGAGACAGCCCCAGCATTTT.

J is TRBJ2-3 and V is TRBV7-8, with 8 bases aligning to TRBD2. The CDR3 totals 17 residues. CDR1 is SGHVS and CDR2 is FQNEAQ in the germline V gene. The V gene end was trimmed by 5 bases and the J gene end by 6 bases; junction bases not matched to a gene: 16. This CDR3 is CASSLNPSGGPGDTQYF. The CDR3 region has the DNA TGTGCCAGCAGCCTCAACCCATCGGGGGGGCCAGGGGATACGCAGTATTTT.